This TCR beta chain was identified in a study of siplizumab effects on memory and regulatory T cells (dated by TCRdb to about 2019). With regard to the full study: The effect of the anti-CD2 antibody siplizumab on alloreactive T-cell subsets was examined in allogeneic mixed lymphocyte reactions constructed from human PBMCs.

Findings and caveats that apply to the study as a whole: The suppressive function of proliferating Tregs from siplizumab cultures was not functionally confirmed. In reactions with siplizumab, an average of about 62% of mappable alloreactive CD4+ clones were Treg-derived, compared with 26.9% in control reactions. Siplizumab significantly lowered the cumulative frequency of alloreactive sequences that could be traced to unstimulated CD4+ memory T cells. Unstimulated naive T cells appeared to be more diverse than memory T cells, and naive cells seemed to make a substantial contribution to the alloresponse. For roughly 75-96% of proliferating CD4+ or CD8+ clones, no naive or memory phenotype could be assigned. Because sequences at frequencies below about 10^-5 were poorly captured, only a minor fraction of alloreactive clones could be mapped back to unstimulated subsets.

Sorted unstimulated T cells, along with proliferating T cells recovered from mixed lymphocyte reactions, underwent TCRbeta CDR3 sequencing. Fresh whole blood from nine to ten HLA-typed healthy donors was used as the source from which PBMCs were isolated. This clone was observed a few times. Its antigen is currently not known. No base quality values were provided; no much bigger clone lies one nucleotide off. Library preparation used the immunoSEQ multiplex PCR assay. Approximately 100,000 TCR templates per sample were assayed on the deep sequencing platform. Genomic DNA extracted from sorted T cells was the material used for TCRbeta CDR3 sequencing. The source study handled its data this way. The R programming language was used for clonal analysis of TCRbeta CDR3 data. Comparing unstimulated samples against CFSE-low samples taken after the reaction was how alloreactive CD4+ and CD8+ clones were defined. Regulatory or non-regulatory origin was assigned to alloreactive CD4+ clones by matching of sequences to sorted unstimulated Treg and non-Treg repertoires. Here the immuneACCESS table is served through TCRdb, limited to in-frame sequences with V and J called. Missing clones are a known gap in these copies; in checked studies unresolved V genes cover under half, and the rest lacks a known reason. D and trimming were read from the DNA, whereas the V and J calls and clone size are those reported in that table. Recorded for this sample are about 50,000 clones; 85% to 95% of them occurred a single time. The ten largest account for about a sixth of the sample.

Material: CD8+ T cells sorted from blood. The sequence derives from a human donor in good health.

The sequenced DNA is TGTGCCAGCAGCTTGGGGACCGCCTTGGGTTACGAGCAGTACTTC. Translated, it gives CASSLGTALGYEQYF. The rearranged chain carries TRBV5-4 and TRBJ2-7; no D gene can be assigned with confidence. The germline V gene (reference sequence) supplies CDR1 SGHNT and CDR2 YYREEE. V is cut by 0 bases and J by 4 bases, and the space between the germline ends is 14 bases. The CDR3 starts with the cysteine, ends with the phenylalanine, and has 15 residues. Left in the record is the CDR3 DNA by itself, 45 bases read in frame from the first base.